Detailed here is one T cell receptor beta chain. It has no known antigen specificity. At one of its ends the junction is not consistent with the germline gene, which may arise from a read error. CDR1 SGHRS and CDR2 YFSETQ are derived from the germline V gene. Spanning cysteine to phenylalanine, the CDR3 consists of 14 amino acids. Only CDR3 DNA remains: 42 bases, in frame from the first base. Receptor amplification or capture employed the immunoSEQ multiplex PCR assay. TCRdb's version of the immuneACCESS table is confined to in-frame rearrangements and falls short of the full clone set. An unresolved V gene accounts for under half of the shortfall where checked; the remainder is of unknown origin. Within this sample are around 140,000 clones, with 92% of them counted one time only. The ten largest clones capture about 1.9% of the sample. This specimen belongs to a study of control samples from healthy donors and cancer patients (dated by TCRdb to about 2020).

The rearrangement joined TRBV5-1 to TRBJ1-6; no D gene call is confident. The source of this sequence is a woman aged 45-65 years in good health. Input material: blood. The DNA reads as follows: TGCGCCAGCAGCGAGCCTGCATCCCGGTCACCCCGCCACTTT. Its translation reads: CASSEPASRSPRHF.